This T cell receptor beta chain was profiled in a study of T cell changes during pregnancy in multiple sclerosis. Clones were read by immunoSEQ multiplex PCR, and TCRdb kept only the in-frame ones, dropping some. Altogether roughly 70,000 clones are present, 75% to 95% being singletons, with the ten largest covering 2% to 2.5%. The CDR3 consists of 16 residues. The germline gives CDR1 SGHAT, CDR2 FQNNGV. With V trimmed by 5 bases and J by 2 bases, 5 bases remained unmatched. The V gene is TRBV11-2, the J gene TRBJ2-7; the match to TRBD2 covers 14 bases. The sample here was peripheral blood, taken in the first trimester of pregnancy. The clonotype comes from a female donor with multiple sclerosis, enrolled in a pregnancy study. CDR3 protein: CASSLGLAGVPYEQYF. The CDR3 DNA reads as TGTGCCAGCAGCCTGGGACTAGCGGGAGTCCCCTACGAGCAGTACTTC.